The next 5 T cell receptor beta chains were all read from a single sample in a study of T cells after posttransplantation cyclophosphamide. Repertoires were generated with immunoSEQ multiplex PCR, while TCRdb's copy carries only in-frame clones and drops some. The data hold roughly 70,000 clones, with just over 90% observed a single time. Input material: PBMCs. These receptors were taken from a woman aged 30 to 39 in good health and a related stem cell transplant donor.

The chain employs TRBV9 and TRBJ2-5; unclear D gene. The germline V gene has CDR1 SGDLS and CDR2 YYNGEE. V dropped 0 bases and J dropped 2 bases, with 5 bases sitting between them. The CDR3 extends over 13 amino acids. The CDR3 sequence: CASSVGRQETQYF. The CDR3 DNA is TGTGCCAGCAGCGTAGGCAGACAAGAGACCCAGTACTTC.

In its sample, this clone was seen once. The V gene is TRBV5-8, the J gene TRBJ1-4, with 7 bases fitting TRBD1. Looked up from germline, CDR1 is SGHTS and CDR2 is YDEGEE. The CDR3 extends over 14 amino acids. J was trimmed by 8 bases and V by 0 bases; bases with no gene match: 4. The DNA for the CDR3 is TGTGCCAGCAGCTTGGACAGGGGTGGCGAAAAACTGTTTTTT. Translated: CASSLDRGGEKLFF.

The rearrangement links TRBV5-5 to TRBJ1-2; D call uncertain. V was clipped by 4 bases and J by 4 bases, with 17 bases between them. CDR1 SGHKS and CDR2 YYEKEE come from the germline V gene (reference sequence). CDR3 length: 15 residues. CDR3 in amino acids: CASSPAGPDSYGYTF. The CDR3 nucleotides read TGTGCCAGCAGCCCAGCGGGCCCTGATTCCTATGGCTACACCTTC.

This clone appeared a few times. The chain combines TRBV30 with TRBJ1-1, with 7 bases aligning to TRBD1. This CDR3 has 14 amino acids. V lost 1 base to trimming and J lost 1 base; unmatched junction nucleotides: 3. Germline assignment: CDR1 GTSNPN and CDR2 SVGIG (reference sequence). For the CDR3, the DNA is TGTGCCTGGAGTGGAGGGACAGCGAACACTGAAGCTTTCTTT. This translates into CAWSGGTANTEAFF.

The chain employs TRBV27 and TRBJ1-4, with 9 bases fitting TRBD1. The CDR3 is 17 residues long. V gave up 4 bases and J gave up 0 bases; unmatched junction bases: 6. Germline V gene data show CDR1 as MNHEY and CDR2 as SMNVEV (reference sequence). The CDR3 DNA is TGTGCCAGCAGTTACAGGGGGCACCTTTCAACTAATGAAAAACTGTTTTTT. This codes for CASSYRGHLSTNEKLFF.